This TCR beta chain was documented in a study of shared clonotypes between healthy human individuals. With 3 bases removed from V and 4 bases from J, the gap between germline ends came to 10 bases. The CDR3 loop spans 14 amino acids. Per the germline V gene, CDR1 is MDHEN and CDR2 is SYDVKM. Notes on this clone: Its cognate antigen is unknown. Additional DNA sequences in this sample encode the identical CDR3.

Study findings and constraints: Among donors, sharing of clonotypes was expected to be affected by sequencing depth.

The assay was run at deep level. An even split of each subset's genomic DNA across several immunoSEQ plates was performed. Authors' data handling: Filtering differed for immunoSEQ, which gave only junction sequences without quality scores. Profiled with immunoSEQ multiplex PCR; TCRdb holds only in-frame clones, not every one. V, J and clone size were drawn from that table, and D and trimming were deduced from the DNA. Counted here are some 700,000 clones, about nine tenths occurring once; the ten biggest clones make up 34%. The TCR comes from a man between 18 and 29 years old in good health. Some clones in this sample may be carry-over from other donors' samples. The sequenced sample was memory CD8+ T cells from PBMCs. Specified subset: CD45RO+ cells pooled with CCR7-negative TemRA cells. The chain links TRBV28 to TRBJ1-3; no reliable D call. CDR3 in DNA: TGTGCCAGCAGTTTCCAGAGGTCCGGAAACACCATATATTTT. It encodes CASSFQRSGNTIYF.